This section outlines one T cell receptor (beta chain) sequence together with its context. No antigen is known for it. The record originates from a study of radiation and T cells in renal cell carcinoma. Study-level findings and limits: In blood, top tumor clones expanded by 2 weeks, shrinking by 4.

Clones were read by immunoSEQ multiplex PCR, and TCRdb kept only the in-frame ones, dropping some. Here the sample spans around 140,000 clones, 88% being singletons. Regarding time point: baseline pretreatment blood. This sample's treatment: 15 Gy SBRT to primary tumor, nephrectomy 4 weeks later. Blood was sampled at baseline, 2 weeks and 4 weeks after SBRT. Source: blood, taken from a patient whose treatment included radiotherapy and nephrectomy. This receptor was identified in a woman in her sixties or seventies with renal cell carcinoma.

The CDR3 DNA follows: TGTGCCATCAGTGGGGGACAGGGGGCAACCTACGAGCAGTACTTC. Translated: CAISGGQGATYEQYF. This sequence joins TRBV10-3 and TRBJ2-7, with 12 bases matching TRBD1. With V trimmed by 4 bases and J by 2 bases, 3 bases remained unmatched. This CDR3 is built from 15 residues. Germline CDR1 reads ENHRY; CDR2 reads SYGVKD.